The 18 T cell receptor beta chains presented below share a single source sample, sequenced in a study of Ad26.COV2.S vaccination and SARS-CoV-2 variants. Sequencing was performed with immunoSEQ multiplex PCR; in TCRdb, only in-frame clones are kept and a portion is missing. The data contain roughly 350,000 clones, roughly 90% of them singletons. Treatment specified: some 20 received Ad26.COV2.S at low or high dose, single or two shots; about 5 received placebo; per-sample allocation not given. Collection of samples fell on day 63 after the first vaccine or placebo injection. The sequences come from peripheral blood, collected in a trial of Ad26.COV2.S vaccine versus placebo. Every receptor here comes from a person between 18 and 65 years old who received the Ad26.COV2.S COVID-19 vaccine or a placebo.

This rearrangement joins TRBV6-5 to TRBJ1-2; maybe TRBD1 (5 bases). V lost 7 bases to trimming and J lost 4 bases, with 16 bases between them. There are 14 residues in the CDR3. Germline-derived CDR1 and CDR2 are MNHEY and SVGAGI. CDR3 in amino acids: CASTYSGGSYGYTF. The CDR3, as DNA: TGTGCCAGCACCTACTCCGGGGGTAGCTATGGCTACACCTTC.

The rearrangement links TRBV30 to TRBJ2-1; TRBD2 aligns across 12 bases. The ends lost 6 bases at V and 8 bases at J; junction bases unmatched: 8. Germline CDR1 and CDR2: GTSNPN and SVGIG (reference sequence). This CDR3 region has 14 residues. The CDR3: CACPTSGSPYEQFF. In nucleotides, the CDR3 is TGTGCCTGCCCGACTAGCGGGAGTCCCTATGAGCAGTTCTTC.

The chain combines TRBV4-1 with TRBJ1-6; 9 bases fit TRBD1. Trimming cost V 0 bases and J 7 bases; bases outside gene matches: 10. This CDR3 comprises 18 residues. Germline V gene lookup returns CDR1 MGHRA and CDR2 YSYEKL. This chain's CDR3 is CASSQDPSPGQGNSPLHF. In nucleotides, the CDR3 is TGCGCCAGCAGCCAAGATCCTTCTCCCGGACAGGGGAATTCACCCCTCCACTTT.

The rearrangement uses TRBV4-1 and TRBJ1-6; 7 bases agree with TRBD1. The trim removed 3 bases at V and 14 bases at J, leaving 10 bases unmatched. CDR3 length: 14 amino acids. Germline assignment: CDR1 MGHRA and CDR2 YSYEKL. The CDR3 DNA is TGCGCCAGCAGCCACCCCCTTTACAGGGGATCCCTCCACTTT. This translates into CASSHPLYRGSLHF.

The chain has TRBV27 and TRBJ1-1; 11 nucleotides match TRBD1. After removal of 6 bases from V and 11 bases from J, the junction contained 11 bases not matched to a gene. The CDR3 is 14 residues long. In germline, CDR1 is MNHEY, CDR2 SMNVEV (reference sequence). The CDR3 is CASRDGQGAAEAFF. CDR3 nucleotides: TGTGCCAGCAGGGATGGACAGGGGGCGGCCGAGGCTTTCTTT.

The chain recombines TRBV5-1 with TRBJ2-7; TRBD2 matches 13 bases. V gave up 0 bases and J gave up 8 bases; unmatched junction bases: 2. CDR1 is SGHRS, CDR2 YFSETQ, per germline. The CDR3 is made up of 14 amino acids. Here the CDR3 DNA reads TGCGCCAGCAGCTTGGGGGGACTAGCGGGACAGCAGTACTTC. Translating it yields CASSLGGLAGQQYF.

The CDR3 nucleotides are TGTGCCAGCAGCTTAAGGAAGGGCGGGGCCGGGGAGCTGTTTTTT. Amino acid sequence: CASSLRKGGAGELFF. The chain combines TRBV11-2 with TRBJ2-2; maybe TRBD2 (6 bases). The CDR3 sequence is 15 residues long. V gave up 2 bases and J gave up 6 bases, with 13 bases separating them. Germline assignment: CDR1 SGHAT and CDR2 FQNNGV.

V usage is TRBV5-4 and J usage is TRBJ1-1; D perhaps matches TRBD1 (5 bases). V lost 0 bases to trimming and J lost 0 bases, with 12 bases between them. The CDR3 is made up of 16 amino acids. Germline CDR1 and CDR2: SGHNT and YYREEE (reference sequence). The CDR3 nucleotides read TGTGCCAGCAGCTTGGGAGGGGTACTCATGAACACTGAAGCTTTCTTT. Translating it yields CASSLGGVLMNTEAFF. Looking up the rest from reference TRBV5-4 and TRBJ1-1 gives the full variable domain: ETGVTQSPTHLIKTRGQQVTLRCSSQSGHNTVSWYQQALGQGPQFIFQYYREEENGRGNFPPRFSGLQFPNYSSELNVNALELDDSALYLCASSLGGVLMNTEAFFGQGTRLTVV.

This clone was counted a single time. CDR3 coding DNA: TGCGCCAGCAGCCGGGGGAATGCGGGGGCGAACACCGGGGAGCTGTTTTTT. It specifies CASSRGNAGANTGELFF. The V call is TRBV4-1, the J call TRBJ2-2; 7 bases map to TRBD2. This CDR3 contains 17 residues. V trimming: 4 bases; J trimming: 0 bases; junction bases outside the gene matches: 8. Looked up from germline, CDR1 is MGHRA and CDR2 is YSYEKL.

This chain joins TRBV28 and TRBJ2-3; D is possibly TRBD1 or TRBD2 (6 bases each). V was clipped by 5 bases and J by 8 bases, with 20 bases between them. The CDR3 totals 15 residues. The V gene's germline CDR1 is MDHEN and CDR2 SYDVKM. The CDR3, as DNA: TGTGCCAGCAGTCCCGGGGGCATGAACCTAGGTACGCAGTATTTT. Protein sequence: CASSPGGMNLGTQYF.

The chain carries TRBV11-2 and TRBJ1-4; the match to TRBD1 covers 10 bases. This CDR3 is 17 amino acids long. Unmatched junction bases numbered 7, after V lost 4 bases and J lost 2 bases. Germline V lookup: CDR1 SGHAT, CDR2 FQNNGV. The CDR3 DNA reads as TGTGCCAGCAGCTCCCGGGACAGGGGTCTCACTAATGAAAAACTGTTTTTT. Translated, it gives CASSSRDRGLTNEKLFF.

The V gene is TRBV19, the J gene TRBJ2-1; 10 bases are shared with TRBD2. V lost 5 bases and J lost 3; bases outside the gene matches: 7. The length of the CDR3 is 16 residues. The germline V gene encodes CDR1 LNHDA and CDR2 SQIVND (reference sequence). The CDR3 reads CASSLSSGSFYNEQFF. DNA for the CDR3: TGTGCCAGTAGTCTGTCTAGCGGGAGTTTCTACAATGAGCAGTTCTTC.

About this clone itself: Germline is not matched at one junction end, which may reflect a read error. V usage is TRBV2 and J usage is TRBJ2-5; TRBD1 agrees at 9 bases. Germline loops: CDR1 SNHLY, CDR2 FYNNEI. The CDR3 sequence is 13 residues long. The DNA of the CDR3 is TGTGCCAGCAGTGAAAACCGACCGGGACAGGGAGACTTC. Translated, it gives CASSENRPGQGDF. Variable domain in full (rest from reference TRBV2 and TRBJ2-5): EPEVTQTPSHQVTQMGQEVILRCVPISNHLYFYWYRQILGQKVEFLVSFYNNEISEKSEIFDDQFSVERPDGSNFTLKIRSTKLEDSAMYFCASSENRPGQGDFGPGTRLLVL.

The chain uses TRBV7-2 and TRBJ1-5; TRBD1 matches 9 bases. From germline, CDR1 is SGHTA and CDR2 FQGNSA. V shed 3 bases, J shed 4 bases, and the junction held 1 base outside the gene matches. The CDR3 runs to 14 residues. The DNA for the CDR3 is TGTGCCAGCAGCTTTGACAGGGGGAATCAGCCCCAGCATTTT. This translates into CASSFDRGNQPQHF. Complete variable domain (other parts from reference TRBV7-2 and TRBJ1-5): GAGVSQSPSNKVTEKGKDVELRCDPISGHTALYWYRQSLGQGLEFLIYFQGNSAPDKSGLPSDRFSAERTGGSVSTLTIQRTQQEDSAVYLCASSFDRGNQPQHFGDGTRLSIL.

This chain links TRBV27 with TRBJ1-4; no firm D call. CDR3 length: 14 residues. V was clipped by 4 bases and J by 3 bases, with 9 bases between them. Per the germline V gene, CDR1 is MNHEY and CDR2 is SMNVEV (reference sequence). The CDR3 sequence: CASSSLEPNEKLFF. The CDR3 DNA reads TGTGCCAGCAGTTCCCTAGAGCCTAATGAAAAACTGTTTTTT.

The chain carries TRBV14 and TRBJ1-4; the D is unclear. The V gene's germline CDR1 is SGHDN and CDR2 FVKESK. Deletions cut 4 bases from V and 2 bases from J, with 5 bases between. This CDR3 is built from 13 residues. The CDR3 nucleotides read TGTGCCAGCAGCCGGGCGACTAATGAAAAACTGTTTTTT. Its protein product is CASSRATNEKLFF.

This sequence joins TRBV6-5 and TRBJ2-3; weak D call: TRBD1 (7 bases). With 5 bases removed from V and 3 bases from J, the gap between germline ends came to 12 bases. CDR3 length equals 14 residues. CDR1 MNHEY and CDR2 SVGAGI come from the germline V gene. CDR3 nucleotide sequence: TGTGCCAGCAGTCCGCGGGACAGAACAGATACGCAGTATTTT. It yields the protein CASSPRDRTDTQYF.

This chain uses TRBV4-3 with TRBJ2-3, with 12 bases lining up with TRBD1. The ends lost 0 bases at V and 4 bases at J; junction bases unmatched: 5. Germline V gene lookup returns CDR1 LGHNA and CDR2 YSLEER. This CDR3 comprises 17 residues. The CDR3 loop reads CASSQDGGTGGADTQYF. The CDR3 region has the DNA TGCGCCAGCAGCCAAGACGGGGGGACAGGGGGCGCAGATACGCAGTATTTT.